These 22 T cell receptor beta chains share one sample of origin, sequenced in a study of blood T cell repertoires in COVID-19. Measured with immunoSEQ multiplex PCR; TCRdb has only the in-frame clones, and not every one. The table shows 160,000 or so clones, with roughly 84% occurring only once. The sample taken for sequencing was peripheral blood. The receptors were gathered from a human donor in a cohort sampled during active COVID-19.

The chain carries TRBV28 and TRBJ2-3; D is perhaps TRBD2 (7 bases). Germline CDR1 is MDHEN and CDR2 is SYDVKM. V lost 2 bases and J 0 bases, leaving 12 bases between the germline ends. This CDR3 is 16 amino acids long. The CDR3: CASSLRGRASTDTQYF. DNA of the CDR3: TGTGCCAGCAGTTTAAGGGGGAGGGCTAGCACAGATACGCAGTATTTT.

The rearrangement links TRBV9 to TRBJ1-4; maybe TRBD1 (5 bases). CDR1 is SGDLS, CDR2 YYNGEE, per germline. Deletions cut 1 base from V and 3 bases from J, with 13 bases between. The CDR3 spans 16 residues. CDR3 bases: TGTGCCAGCAGCGTAAGTCAGGGAGGTTCTAATGAAAAACTGTTTTTT. Protein product: CASSVSQGGSNEKLFF.

The chain is built from TRBV4-3 and TRBJ1-1; no firm D call. Germline-derived CDR1 and CDR2 are LGHNA and YSLEER. The V and J ends lost 0 bases and 1 base respectively, with 9 bases between them. The CDR3 spans 15 residues. In nucleotides, the CDR3 is TGCGCCAGCAGCCAAGATAGCAGAACGAACACTGAAGCTTTCTTT. It yields the protein CASSQDSRTNTEAFF.

The chain couples TRBV5-4 to TRBJ1-5, with 9 bases fitting TRBD1. The CDR3 extends over 15 amino acids. V was pared by 0 bases and J by 4 bases, with 2 bases of the junction left unmatched. Germline V gene lookup returns CDR1 SGHNT and CDR2 YYREEE (reference sequence). CDR3 residues: CASSLDRGQNQPQHF. As DNA, the CDR3 is TGTGCCAGCAGCTTGGACAGGGGGCAAAATCAGCCCCAGCATTTT. The complete variable domain, with remaining parts taken from reference TRBV5-4 and TRBJ1-5, reads ETGVTQSPTHLIKTRGQQVTLRCSSQSGHNTVSWYQQALGQGPQFIFQYYREEENGRGNFPPRFSGLQFPNYSSELNVNALELDDSALYLCASSLDRGQNQPQHFGDGTRLSIL.

The chain has TRBV28 and TRBJ2-7, with D tentatively TRBD1 (5 bases). This CDR3 spans 14 amino acids. Deletions cut 2 bases from V and 6 bases from J, with 14 bases between. The germline gives CDR1 MDHEN, CDR2 SYDVKM. CDR3 bases: TGTGCCAGCAGTTTAACCATTGACAGCTCCGAGCAGTACTTC. Protein sequence: CASSLTIDSSEQYF.

This clone has just one count. This chain joins TRBV28 and TRBJ2-3; D gene uncertain. CDR3 size: 14 residues. The V end was cut by 8 bases, the J end by 1 base, with 13 bases between. Germline V gives CDR1 MDHEN, CDR2 SYDVKM. The CDR3 loop is CASRGGYRTDTQYF. As DNA, the CDR3 is TGTGCCAGCCGAGGTGGCTACCGCACAGATACGCAGTATTTT.

V is TRBV4-2 and J is TRBJ2-6; TRBD1 matches 10 bases. V lost 3 bases, J lost 0 bases, and 14 bases stayed unmatched. Germline CDR1 reads LGHNA; CDR2 reads YNFKEQ. This CDR3 is 21 amino acids long. CDR3 in DNA: TGTGCCAGCAGCCAGATGGGGGGACAGGGGTTAAGCGACTCTGGGGCCAACGTCCTGACTTTC. Its protein product is CASSQMGGQGLSDSGANVLTF.

The chain carries TRBV13 and TRBJ2-1, with 9 positions matching TRBD1. V lost 4 bases to trimming and J lost 7 bases; unmatched junction nucleotides: 8. Germline CDR1 and CDR2: PRHDT and FYEKMQ (reference sequence). The CDR3 covers 15 residues. The chain's CDR3 is CASSSPGQGLNEQFF. The CDR3 nucleotides read TGTGCCAGCAGCTCGCCGGGACAGGGTTTAAATGAGCAGTTCTTC. Looking up the rest from reference TRBV13 and TRBJ2-1 gives the full variable domain: AAGVIQSPRHLIKEKRETATLKCYPIPRHDTVYWYQQGPGQDPQFLISFYEKMQSDKGSIPDRFSAQQFSDYHSELNMSSLELGDSALYFCASSSPGQGLNEQFFGPGTRLTVL.

The CDR3 sequence: CASREQGQETQYF. In DNA form, the CDR3 reads TGTGCCAGCAGGGAACAGGGGCAAGAGACCCAGTACTTC. The chain carries TRBV28 and TRBJ2-5; 7 nucleotides line up with TRBD1. Germline trimming cut 6 bases from V and 2 bases from J; bases unmatched to any gene: 3. The CDR3 is made up of 13 amino acids. Germline CDR1 and CDR2: MDHEN and SYDVKM.

The V and J genes are TRBV20-1 and TRBJ2-7; 9 bases match TRBD2. With 3 bases clipped from V and 0 bases from J, the junction kept 6 bases outside the gene matches. CDR1 DFQATT and CDR2 SNEGSKA come from the germline V gene (reference sequence). The CDR3 loop spans 15 amino acids. The CDR3 nucleotides are TGCAGTGCTAGTCCAGCGGGAGGTCCCTCCTACGAGCAGTACTTC. Protein product: CSASPAGGPSYEQYF.

The J gene is TRBJ2-7, the V gene TRBV5-6; D is possibly TRBD1 (6 bases). The V end was cut by 5 bases, the J end by 3 bases, with 15 bases between. There are 14 residues in the CDR3. The germline gives CDR1 SGHDT, CDR2 YYEEEE. The CDR3 loop reads CASSSGQIFYEQYF. The CDR3 DNA sequence: TGTGCCAGCAGTTCTGGACAGATTTTCTACGAGCAGTACTTC.

Written as DNA, the CDR3 is TGTGCCAGCTCACCCACAAAAAGGGACAGTTCTCAAAACACTGAAGCTTTCTTT. This codes for CASSPTKRDSSQNTEAFF. V gene TRBV18 combines with J gene TRBJ1-1; 7 bases map to TRBD1. The CDR3 sequence is 18 residues long. The germline V gene has CDR1 KGHSH and CDR2 LQKENI. With V trimmed by 3 bases and J by 2 bases, 15 bases remained unmatched.

The chain links TRBV28 to TRBJ2-7; 9 nucleotides agree with TRBD1. CDR3 length: 15 residues. Germline CDR1 is MDHEN and CDR2 is SYDVKM. V lost 7 bases and J lost 5; bases outside the gene matches: 12. This CDR3 is CASKFPGTGFHEQYF. The DNA of the CDR3 is TGTGCCAGCAAATTCCCCGGGACAGGGTTTCACGAGCAGTACTTC.

The V call is TRBV24-1, the J call TRBJ2-2; possibly TRBD1 for D (5 bases). The germline gives CDR1 KGHDR, CDR2 SFDVKD. The V gene lost 4 bases and the J gene lost 6 bases, with 8 bases spanning the gap. This CDR3 spans 13 amino acids. The CDR3 spells CATSDRAAGELFF. For the CDR3, the DNA is TGTGCCACCAGTGACAGGGCGGCCGGGGAGCTGTTTTTT.

The chain recombines TRBV7-3 with TRBJ2-1, with 8 bases fitting TRBD2. After removal of 5 bases from V and 8 bases from J, the junction contained 2 bases not matched to a gene. Germline V CDR1 and CDR2: SGHTA, FQGTGA. CDR3 length: 12 amino acids. The DNA for the CDR3 is TGTGCCAGCAGCCCGGGAGGGGATGAGCAGTTCTTC. Translated: CASSPGGDEQFF.

This chain links TRBV7-9 with TRBJ1-6; D is uncertain. This CDR3 is built from 14 residues. V was pared by 5 bases and J by 5 bases, with 10 bases between. Germline-derived CDR1 and CDR2 are SEHNR and FQNEAQ (reference sequence). The CDR3 sequence: CASSPSLDNSPLHF. As DNA, the CDR3 is TGTGCCAGCAGCCCCTCACTAGATAATTCACCCCTCCACTTT.

J is TRBJ1-3 and V is TRBV10-3; 11 bases map to TRBD1. V lost 8 bases to trimming and J lost 4 bases; unmatched junction nucleotides: 13. This CDR3 contains 17 residues. The germline gives CDR1 ENHRY, CDR2 SYGVKD. For the CDR3, the DNA is TGTGCCATCTTACAAGGGACAGGGGGGCGAGAAGGAAACACCATATATTTT. It specifies CAILQGTGGREGNTIYF.

The V gene is TRBV5-5, the J gene TRBJ1-1; D is unclear. CDR1 is SGHKS and CDR2 is YYEKEE in the germline V gene (reference sequence). This CDR3 has 14 amino acids. Trimming shortened V by 0 bases and J by 5 bases, and 11 bases separated the two germline ends. This chain's CDR3 is CASSLVAGGTEAFF. The CDR3 coding sequence is TGTGCCAGCAGCTTGGTGGCGGGCGGGACTGAAGCTTTCTTT.

The V and J genes are TRBV16 and TRBJ1-2; D possibly corresponds to TRBD1 (6 bases). Germline CDR1 and CDR2: KGHSY and FQNENV. The CDR3 spans 15 residues. Deletions cut 4 bases from V and 1 base from J, with 13 bases between. CDR3 DNA: TGTGCCAGCAGCCCTACAGGGTCTTTTAACTATGGCTACACCTTC. Translating it yields CASSPTGSFNYGYTF. The variable domain in full, with the rest retrieved from reference TRBV16 and TRBJ1-2, is GEEVAQTPKHLVRGEGQKAKLYCAPIKGHSYVFWYQQVLKNEFKFLISFQNENVFDETGMPKERFSAKCLPNSPCSLEIQATKLEDSAVYFCASSPTGSFNYGYTFGSGTRLTVV.

This clone was seen more than once but under ten times. The chain couples TRBV25-1 to TRBJ1-3, with 8 bases matching TRBD1. The CDR3 covers 16 residues. Germline V CDR1 and CDR2: MGHDK, SYGVNS. V gave up 5 bases and J gave up 4 bases; unmatched junction bases: 10. Here the CDR3 DNA reads TGTGCCAGCAGTATGGGCAGGACAGGGCAAGGAAACACCATATATTTT. Its translation: CASSMGRTGQGNTIYF.

The CDR3 protein is CASSLGPGNEAFF. CDR3 bases: TGTGCCAGCAGCTTAGGGCCAGGTAATGAAGCTTTCTTT. The chain recombines TRBV11-1 with TRBJ1-1; D ambiguous. The CDR3 contains 13 residues. Germline CDR1 SGHAT, CDR2 FQDESV (reference sequence). V lost 1 base and J 7 bases, leaving 10 bases between the germline ends.

The genes are TRBV11-3 and TRBJ1-1; tentative D call: TRBD1 (5 bases). Germline CDR1 reads SGHNT; CDR2 reads YENEEA. This CDR3 comprises 13 residues. Between the trimmed V and J ends, which lost 4 bases and 8 bases, there was a span of 14 bases. The CDR3 bases are TGTGCCAGCAGCTCCCGGGGGGACCAGGAAGCTTTCTTT. As protein: CASSSRGDQEAFF.